One sample yielded the 9 T cell receptor beta chains listed below, sequenced in a study of T cell responses to AZD1222 COVID-19 vaccine. Profiling relied on immunoSEQ multiplex PCR, and the TCRdb table lists in-frame clones only, not all of them. Among 130,000 to 150,000 clones, around nine tenths were seen once, and the ten largest hold approximately 3%. The source material was peripheral blood, sampled on day 0 of MenACWY control vaccination. The source of these receptors is an adult in good health.

V is TRBV30 and J is TRBJ1-1; D is unclear. CDR1 and CDR2 from the germline V gene are GTSNPN and SVGIG (reference sequence). The CDR3 loop spans 15 amino acids. Trimming cost V 5 bases and J 2 bases, with 18 bases left between them. In DNA, the CDR3 is TGTGCCTGGGGGATATGGGCCCGCGGAAACACTGAAGCTTTCTTT. Protein product: CAWGIWARGNTEAFF. The full variable domain, its missing parts supplied by reference TRBV30 and TRBJ1-1, is SQTIHQWPATLVQPVGSPLSLECTVEGTSNPNLYWYRQAAGRGLQLLFYSVGIGQISSEVPQNLSASRPQDRQFILSSKKLLLSDSGFYLCAWGIWARGNTEAFFGQGTRLTVV.

The rearrangement uses TRBV2 and TRBJ2-5; TRBD2 agrees at 9 bases. Germline V gives CDR1 SNHLY, CDR2 FYNNEI. This CDR3 spans 15 amino acids. V trimming: 7 bases; J trimming: 5 bases; junction bases outside the gene matches: 11. CDR3 loop: CASNRRLAGSETQYF. Here the CDR3 DNA reads TGTGCCAGCAACCGAAGGCTAGCGGGATCCGAGACCCAGTACTTC.

J is TRBJ2-5 and V is TRBV10-2; TRBD2 matches at 14 bases. With 6 bases clipped from V and 2 bases from J, the junction kept 11 bases outside the gene matches. The CDR3 runs 18 residues. Germline loops: CDR1 WSHSY, CDR2 SAAADI. This CDR3 reads CASRYSGTSGGVQETQYF. For the CDR3, the DNA is TGCGCCAGCAGGTACTCCGGGACTAGCGGGGGAGTACAAGAGACCCAGTACTTC.

The CDR3 here is CAIQGQPGNTIYF. CDR3 nucleotides: TGCGCCATCCAAGGGCAGCCTGGAAACACCATATATTTT. The rearrangement links TRBV10-2 to TRBJ1-3, with D uncertain. The germline V and J ends were trimmed by 10 bases and 2 bases, with 12 bases remaining between them. The CDR3 length is 13 residues. Germline V gene sequence: CDR1 WSHSY, CDR2 SAAADI.

This chain joins TRBV7-9 and TRBJ1-2, with TRBD1 as a possible D gene (5 bases). Between the trimmed V and J ends, which lost 1 base and 1 base, there was a span of 13 bases. The CDR3 runs to 16 residues. In germline, CDR1 is SEHNR, CDR2 FQNEAQ (reference sequence). CDR3 residues: CASSLESWGRNYGYTF. The CDR3 bases are TGTGCCAGCAGCTTAGAATCATGGGGCCGTAACTATGGCTACACCTTC.

The chain couples TRBV10-2 to TRBJ1-6; 7 nucleotides line up with TRBD1. V trimming: 8 bases; J trimming: 0 bases; junction bases outside the gene matches: 7. The germline CDR1 and CDR2 sequences are WSHSY and SAAADI. The CDR3 contains 16 residues. Written as DNA, the CDR3 is TGCGCCAGCCTTGACAGGGAGAGCTCCTATAATTCACCCCTCCACTTT. Encoded protein: CASLDRESSYNSPLHF.

The rearrangement links TRBV28 to TRBJ2-7, with a possible D match to TRBD1 (7 bases). Germline CDR1 and CDR2: MDHEN and SYDVKM. The CDR3 loop spans 17 amino acids. The germline V and J ends were trimmed by 3 bases and 0 bases, with 18 bases remaining between them. CDR3 coding DNA: TGTGCCAGCAGTTTTACCCCAGGGGGGAAAAGCTCCTACGAGCAGTACTTC. It is translated as CASSFTPGGKSSYEQYF.

This rearrangement joins TRBV7-9 to TRBJ2-7, with 10 bases fitting TRBD1. Germline trimming cut 4 bases from V and 3 bases from J; bases unmatched to any gene: 3. Germline values: CDR1 SEHNR, CDR2 FQNEAQ (reference sequence). CDR3 length equals 14 residues. The CDR3 protein is CASSSGQGDYEQYF. CDR3 in DNA: TGTGCCAGCAGCTCCGGACAGGGGGACTACGAGCAGTACTTC.

This chain joins TRBV6-5 and TRBJ2-7; tentative D call: TRBD1 (6 bases). Deletions cut 6 bases from V and 3 bases from J, with 12 bases between. In germline, CDR1 is MNHEY, CDR2 SVGAGI. The length of the CDR3 is 13 residues. Here the CDR3 DNA reads TGTGCCAGCAGGAGAGGACAGTTCTACGAGCAGTACTTC. It encodes CASRRGQFYEQYF.